This T cell receptor (beta chain) was profiled in a study of control samples from healthy donors and cancer patients. The CDR3 has 9 residues. Germline CDR1 is DFQATT and CDR2 is SNEGSKA (reference sequence). V lost 3 bases and J lost 12, with 6 bases in between. Only in-frame clones appear in the TCRdb table, and some are missing; sequencing was by immunoSEQ multiplex PCR. The data show about 410,000 clones, 90% seen once. This clone turned up a few times. The V gene is TRBV20-1, the J gene TRBJ2-1; D gene ambiguous. The sample taken for sequencing was PBMCs. The clonotype originates from a middle-aged man with head and neck cancer. The CDR3 DNA reads as TGCAGTGCTAGGATGGGGCAGTTCTTC. It is translated as CSARMGQFF.